This T cell receptor beta chain was obtained from a study of shared clonotypes between healthy human individuals. Study-wide points: The study generally estimated greater richness for naive than memory subsets. An anticipated effect of sequencing depth on clonotype sharing among donors was recognized.

The assay was carried out at the deep level. Measured with immunoSEQ multiplex PCR; TCRdb has only the in-frame clones, and not every one. This repertoire shows fewer than 3 million clones, under 95% found once; its top ten account for 0.37%. Remarks on this clone: Antigen specificity is unknown.

The V gene lost 10 bases and the J gene lost 3 bases, with 19 bases spanning the gap. The CDR3 contains 14 residues. Looked up from germline, CDR1 is SEHNR and CDR2 is FQNEAQ (reference sequence). Sequencing was performed on naive CD4+ T cells from PBMCs. The subset was: CD45RA+ positively selected. The receptor's source is a man younger than 35 in good health. Some clones in this sample may be carry-over from other donors' samples. The rearrangement joins TRBV7-9 to TRBJ2-7; D call uncertain. CDR3 amino acids: CATVNGHSIYEQYF. CDR3 DNA sequence: TGTGCCACCGTGAATGGGCACTCGATCTACGAGCAGTACTTC.